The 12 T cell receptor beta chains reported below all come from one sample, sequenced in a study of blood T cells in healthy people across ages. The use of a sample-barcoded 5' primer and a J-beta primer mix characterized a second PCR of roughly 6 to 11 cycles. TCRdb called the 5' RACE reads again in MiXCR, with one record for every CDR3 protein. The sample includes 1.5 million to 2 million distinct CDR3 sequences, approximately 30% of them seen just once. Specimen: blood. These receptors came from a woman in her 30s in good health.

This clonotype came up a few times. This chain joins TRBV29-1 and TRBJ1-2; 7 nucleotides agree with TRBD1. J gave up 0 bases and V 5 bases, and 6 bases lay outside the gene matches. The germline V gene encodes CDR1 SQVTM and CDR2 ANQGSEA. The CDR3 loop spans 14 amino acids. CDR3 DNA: TGCAGCGTTACGGACAGGCCAGCTAACTATGGCTACACCTTC. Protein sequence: CSVTDRPANYGYTF.

In DNA, the CDR3 is TGTGCCAGCAACCCTGGGACACACGACAATGAGCAGTTCTTC. Protein product: CASNPGTHDNEQFF. The chain joins TRBV13 to TRBJ2-1; D may be TRBD1 (6 bases). Germline CDR1 is PRHDT and CDR2 is FYEKMQ (reference sequence). This CDR3 is 14 amino acids long. With 7 bases removed from V and 5 bases from J, the gap between germline ends came to 15 bases.

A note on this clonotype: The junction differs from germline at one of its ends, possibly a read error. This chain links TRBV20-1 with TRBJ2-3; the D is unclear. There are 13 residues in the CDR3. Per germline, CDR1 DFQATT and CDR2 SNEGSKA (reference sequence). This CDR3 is CRARPVSTDTQYF. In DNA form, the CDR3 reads TGCAGGGCTAGGCCGGTCAGCACAGATACGCAGTATTTT.

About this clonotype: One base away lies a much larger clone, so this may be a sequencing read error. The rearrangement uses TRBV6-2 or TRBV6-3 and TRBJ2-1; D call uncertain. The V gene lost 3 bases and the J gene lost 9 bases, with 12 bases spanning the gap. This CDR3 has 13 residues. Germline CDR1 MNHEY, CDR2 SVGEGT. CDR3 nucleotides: TGTGCCAGCAGTTATGGTAGTATACGTGAGCAGTTCTTC. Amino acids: CASSYGSIREQFF.

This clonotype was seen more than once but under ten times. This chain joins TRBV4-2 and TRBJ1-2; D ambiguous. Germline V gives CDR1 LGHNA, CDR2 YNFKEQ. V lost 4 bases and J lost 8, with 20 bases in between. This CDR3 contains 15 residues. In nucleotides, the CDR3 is TGTGCCAGCAGCCCGACCGACGTACTCAGGATCGGCTACACCTTC. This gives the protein CASSPTDVLRIGYTF.

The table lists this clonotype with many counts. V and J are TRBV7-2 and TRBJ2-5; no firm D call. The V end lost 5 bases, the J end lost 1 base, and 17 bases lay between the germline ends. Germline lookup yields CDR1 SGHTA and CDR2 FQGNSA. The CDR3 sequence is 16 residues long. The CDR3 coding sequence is TGTGCCAGCAGCCCCCAATTCGGACGGAGCCAAGAGACCCAGTACTTC. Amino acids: CASSPQFGRSQETQYF.

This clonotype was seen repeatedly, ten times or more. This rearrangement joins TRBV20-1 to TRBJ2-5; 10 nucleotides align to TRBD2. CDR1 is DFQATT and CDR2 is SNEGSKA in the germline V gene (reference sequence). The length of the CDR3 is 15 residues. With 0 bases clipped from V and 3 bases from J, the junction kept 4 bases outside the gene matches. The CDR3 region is CSARDGTSAEETQYF. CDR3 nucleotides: TGCAGTGCTAGAGATGGGACTAGCGCGGAAGAGACCCAGTACTTC.

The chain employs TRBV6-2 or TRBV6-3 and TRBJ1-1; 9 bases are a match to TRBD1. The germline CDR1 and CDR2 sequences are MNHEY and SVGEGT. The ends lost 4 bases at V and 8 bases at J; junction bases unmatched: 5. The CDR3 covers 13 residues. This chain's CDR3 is CASSWSQGAEAFF. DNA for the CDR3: TGTGCCAGCAGTTGGTCACAGGGGGCAGAAGCTTTCTTT.

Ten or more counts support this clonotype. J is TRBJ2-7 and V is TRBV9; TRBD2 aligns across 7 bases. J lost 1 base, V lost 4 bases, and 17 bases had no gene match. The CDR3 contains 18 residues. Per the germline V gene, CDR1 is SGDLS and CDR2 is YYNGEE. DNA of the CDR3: TGTGCCAGCAGCCCCGAGGGCGGGGGAGCGGTTCCTTCCTACGAGCAGTACTTC. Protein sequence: CASSPEGGGAVPSYEQYF.

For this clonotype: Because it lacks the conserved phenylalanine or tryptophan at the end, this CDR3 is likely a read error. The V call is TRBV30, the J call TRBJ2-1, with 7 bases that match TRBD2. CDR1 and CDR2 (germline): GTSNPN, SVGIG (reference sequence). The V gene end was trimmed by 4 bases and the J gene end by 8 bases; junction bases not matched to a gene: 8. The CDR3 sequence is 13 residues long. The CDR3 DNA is TGTGCCTGGACAGCGGGAACCCGGGATGAGCAGTTCCTC. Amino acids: CAWTAGTRDEQFL.

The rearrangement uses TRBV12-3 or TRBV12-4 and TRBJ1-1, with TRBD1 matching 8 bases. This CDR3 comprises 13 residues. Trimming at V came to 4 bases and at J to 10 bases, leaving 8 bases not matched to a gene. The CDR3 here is CASSSDRGSVAFF. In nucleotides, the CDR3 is TGTGCCAGCAGTTCCGACAGGGGCTCTGTAGCTTTCTTT.

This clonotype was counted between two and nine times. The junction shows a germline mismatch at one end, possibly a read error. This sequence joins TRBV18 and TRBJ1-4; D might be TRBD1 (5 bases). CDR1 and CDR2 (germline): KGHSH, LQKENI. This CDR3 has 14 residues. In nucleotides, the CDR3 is TGTGCCAGCTCACCACCGTCCAGGGATGAGAAACTGTTTTTT. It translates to CASSPPSRDEKLFF.